Sequencing of this T cell receptor beta chain was carried out in a study of blood T cell repertoires in COVID-19. Study overall: The United States, Italy and Spain provided the acute and convalescent COVID-19 samples. PBMCs, B-cell-depleted T cells, or T cells were the source of the cDNA or gDNA that made up the material.

Original processing methods: How many nucleated cells were present was estimated from reference gene primer amplification. The repertoire was sequenced with immunoSEQ multiplex PCR; TCRdb's copy has only in-frame clones and lacks some. For V, J and clone size, that table is used; D and trimming come from the DNA. Of 53,000 or so clones in the sample, more than 85% are singletons; the top ten hold about 3.1%. The V end was cut by 7 bases, the J end by 5 bases, with 11 bases between. This CDR3 has 11 residues. Germline values: CDR1 DFQATT, CDR2 SNEGSKA (reference sequence). The material sequenced was peripheral blood. The source is a human donor in a cohort sampled during active COVID-19. The V gene is TRBV20-1, the J gene TRBJ1-1; D is unresolved. CDR3 sequence: CSVPGGTEAFF. The CDR3 region has the DNA TGCAGTGTTCCGGGTGGAACTGAAGCTTTCTTT.